The clone carrying this T cell receptor (beta chain) showed up just a few times. The antigen is unknown. V was clipped by 2 bases and J by 2 bases, with 15 bases between them. In germline, CDR1 is SGHAT, CDR2 FQNNGV. The CDR3 is made up of 16 amino acids. Unique molecular identifier tags were affixed to discrete cDNA molecules. In TCRdb, the 5' RACE reads were re-called with MiXCR into one record per CDR3 protein. This sample has tens of thousands of distinct CDR3 sequences, with less than 6.5% found just once. The sample is drawn from a study of early T cells in non-severe SARS-CoV-2 infection. The overall study: Unsorted whole-blood RNA was sequenced in bulk, leaving chains unpaired. General study points: Sequences matched to VDJdb favored anti-spike CD8 responses, while private and CD4 specificities were missed.

This TCR came from an adult who was a healthcare worker with PCR-confirmed SARS-CoV-2 infection or an uninfected control (not recorded which). Sequences were obtained from whole blood. The chain uses TRBV11-2 and TRBJ1-1; D not resolved. CDR3 nucleotide sequence: TGTGCCAGCAGCTTATTTTCAGCATATACAAACACTGAAGCTTTCTTT. It codes for CASSLFSAYTNTEAFF.